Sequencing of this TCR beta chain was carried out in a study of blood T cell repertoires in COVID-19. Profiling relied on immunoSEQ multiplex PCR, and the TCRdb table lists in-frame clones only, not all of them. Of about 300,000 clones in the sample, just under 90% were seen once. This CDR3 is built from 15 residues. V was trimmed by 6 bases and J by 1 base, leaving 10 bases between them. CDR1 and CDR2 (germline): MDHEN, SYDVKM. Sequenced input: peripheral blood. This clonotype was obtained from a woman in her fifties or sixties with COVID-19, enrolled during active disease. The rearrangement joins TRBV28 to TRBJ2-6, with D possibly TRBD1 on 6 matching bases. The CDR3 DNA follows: TGTGCCAGCAGAAGTCAGGGGTCTGGGGCCAACGTCCTGACTTTC. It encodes CASRSQGSGANVLTF.